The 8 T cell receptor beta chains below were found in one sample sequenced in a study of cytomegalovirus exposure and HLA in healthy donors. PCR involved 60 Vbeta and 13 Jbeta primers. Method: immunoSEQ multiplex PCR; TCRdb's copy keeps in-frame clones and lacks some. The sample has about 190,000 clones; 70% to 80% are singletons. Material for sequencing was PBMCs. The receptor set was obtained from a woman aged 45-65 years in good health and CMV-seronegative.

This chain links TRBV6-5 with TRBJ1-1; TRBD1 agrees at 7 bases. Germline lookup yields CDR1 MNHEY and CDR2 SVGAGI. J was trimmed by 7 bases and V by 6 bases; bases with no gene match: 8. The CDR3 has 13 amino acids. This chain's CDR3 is CASSRRTGGEAFF. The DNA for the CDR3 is TGTGCCAGCAGCCGTAGGACAGGAGGTGAAGCTTTCTTT.

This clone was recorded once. The CDR3 sequence is CASSYRGWTERETQYF. Here the CDR3 DNA reads TGTGCCAGCAGTTACAGGGGCTGGACAGAACGAGAGACCCAGTACTTC. The gene calls are TRBV6-5 and TRBJ2-5; weak D call: TRBD1 (6 bases). This CDR3 contains 16 residues. Germline CDR1 and CDR2: MNHEY and SVGAGI. With 2 bases removed from V and 4 bases from J, the gap between germline ends came to 17 bases.

The CDR3 loop reads CASKGRDRDNEKLFF. DNA of the CDR3: TGTGCCAGCAAAGGCCGGGACAGAGATAATGAAAAACTGTTTTTT. The chain joins TRBV27 to TRBJ1-4, with TRBD1 matching over 7 bases. Trimming at V came to 7 bases and at J to 4 bases, leaving 9 bases not matched to a gene. This CDR3 is 15 amino acids long. Germline-derived CDR1 and CDR2 are MNHEY and SMNVEV (reference sequence).

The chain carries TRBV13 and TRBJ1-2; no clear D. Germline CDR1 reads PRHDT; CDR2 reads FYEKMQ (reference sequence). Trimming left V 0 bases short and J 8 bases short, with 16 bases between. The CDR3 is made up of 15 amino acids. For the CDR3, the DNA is TGTGCCAGCAGCTTAGGACCCGCCGGAGTTCGAGGCTACACCTTC. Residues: CASSLGPAGVRGYTF.

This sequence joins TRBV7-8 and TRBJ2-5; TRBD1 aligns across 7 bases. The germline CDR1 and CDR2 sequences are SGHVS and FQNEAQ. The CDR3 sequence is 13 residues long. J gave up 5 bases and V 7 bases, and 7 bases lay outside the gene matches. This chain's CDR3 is CASNHEGAETQYF. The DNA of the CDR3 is TGTGCCAGCAACCACGAGGGGGCGGAGACCCAGTACTTC.

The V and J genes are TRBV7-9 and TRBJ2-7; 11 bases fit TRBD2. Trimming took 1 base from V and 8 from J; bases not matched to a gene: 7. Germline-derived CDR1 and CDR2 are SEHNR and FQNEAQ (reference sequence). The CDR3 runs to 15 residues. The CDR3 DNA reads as TGTGCCAGCAGCTTAGTTTCGTCTAGCGGGGGGAAGCAGTACTTC. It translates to CASSLVSSSGGKQYF.

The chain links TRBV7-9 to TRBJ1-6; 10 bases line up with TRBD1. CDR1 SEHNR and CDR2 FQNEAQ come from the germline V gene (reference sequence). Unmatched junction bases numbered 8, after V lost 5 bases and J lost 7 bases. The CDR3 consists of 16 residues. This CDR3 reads CASSTGTGDGNSPLHF. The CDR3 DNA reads TGTGCCAGCAGCACCGGGACAGGGGACGGGAATTCACCCCTCCACTTT.

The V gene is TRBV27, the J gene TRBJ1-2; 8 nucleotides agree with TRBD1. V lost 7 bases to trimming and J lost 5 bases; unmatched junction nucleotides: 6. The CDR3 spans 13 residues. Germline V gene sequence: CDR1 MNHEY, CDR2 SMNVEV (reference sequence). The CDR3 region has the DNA TGTGCCAGCACTGGACAGGGCTATTATGGCTACACCTTC. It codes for CASTGQGYYGYTF.